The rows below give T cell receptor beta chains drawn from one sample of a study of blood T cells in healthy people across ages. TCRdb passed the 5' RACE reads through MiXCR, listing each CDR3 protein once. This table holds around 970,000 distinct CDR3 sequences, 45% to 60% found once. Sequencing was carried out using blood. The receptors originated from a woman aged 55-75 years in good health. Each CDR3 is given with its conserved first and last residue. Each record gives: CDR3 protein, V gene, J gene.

cdr3_aa: CAWTGAAKNIQYF
v_call: TRBV30
j_call: TRBJ2-4

cdr3_aa: CASSLSRLNTEAFF
v_call: TRBV27
j_call: TRBJ1-1

cdr3_aa: CSARGGRGLGEQYF
v_call: TRBV20-1
j_call: TRBJ2-7

cdr3_aa: CASSTLAGPNIQYF
v_call: TRBV9
j_call: TRBJ2-4

cdr3_aa: CASSEGLGNIQYF
v_call: TRBV9
j_call: TRBJ2-4

cdr3_aa: CASSHPYNEQFF
v_call: TRBV4-1
j_call: TRBJ2-1

cdr3_aa: CASSLGRVQETQYF
v_call: TRBV5-1
j_call: TRBJ2-5

cdr3_aa: CAISGTVNTEAFF
v_call: TRBV10-3
j_call: TRBJ1-1

cdr3_aa: CASSPGMSGYGYTF
v_call: TRBV7-2
j_call: TRBJ1-2

cdr3_aa: CAGSPRTVEEETQYF
v_call: TRBV28
j_call: TRBJ2-5

cdr3_aa: CASSQEPYFGYEQYF
v_call: TRBV3-1
j_call: NA

cdr3_aa: CASSLGLTSNEQFF
v_call: TRBV7-9
j_call: TRBJ2-1

cdr3_aa: CATRASGDTEAFF
v_call: TRBV24-1
j_call: TRBJ1-1

cdr3_aa: CASSLEHLGEQYF
v_call: TRBV7-8
j_call: TRBJ2-7

cdr3_aa: CASSYSRNRGGYEQYF
v_call: TRBV6-5
j_call: TRBJ2-7

cdr3_aa: CASSLGLATPHEQYF
v_call: TRBV3-1
j_call: TRBJ2-7

cdr3_aa: CSAIPQGSSKTQYF
v_call: TRBV20-1
j_call: NA

cdr3_aa: CASSPSSRLLGETQYF
v_call: TRBV7-2
j_call: TRBJ2-5

cdr3_aa: CASSLPPPGQNGELFF
v_call: TRBV5-6
j_call: TRBJ2-2

cdr3_aa: CAIISGAQETQYF
v_call: TRBV10-3
j_call: TRBJ2-5

cdr3_aa: CASSQGRQGGYEQYF
v_call: TRBV4-3
j_call: TRBJ2-7

cdr3_aa: CAGSLRGTAYNEQYF
v_call: TRBV5-8
j_call: TRBJ2-7

cdr3_aa: CASSYEGTGDQPQHF
v_call: TRBV12-3/TRBV12-4
j_call: TRBJ1-5

cdr3_aa: CASSYISLYNEQFF
v_call: TRBV6-2/TRBV6-3
j_call: TRBJ2-1

cdr3_aa: CASRERTSAPYEQYF
v_call: TRBV6-1
j_call: TRBJ2-7

cdr3_aa: CASSRGSSGNTIYF
v_call: TRBV7-9
j_call: TRBJ1-3

cdr3_aa: CASSVTGTSGGGTQYF
v_call: TRBV9
j_call: TRBJ2-3

cdr3_aa: CASTSGLAEQETQYF
v_call: TRBV5-1
j_call: TRBJ2-5

cdr3_aa: CSARDPAGITDTQYF
v_call: TRBV20-1
j_call: TRBJ2-3

cdr3_aa: CAISRGPYYEQYF
v_call: TRBV2
j_call: NA

cdr3_aa: CASSLWDRSQETQYF
v_call: TRBV28
j_call: TRBJ2-5

cdr3_aa: CSAPTGTAYNEQFF
v_call: TRBV20-1
j_call: TRBJ2-1

cdr3_aa: CASSSTWRGASYEQYF
v_call: TRBV27
j_call: NA

cdr3_aa: CASSKKPTGQYQETQYF
v_call: TRBV21-1
j_call: TRBJ2-5

cdr3_aa: CAISESTGTSGHNEQFF
v_call: TRBV10-3
j_call: TRBJ2-1

cdr3_aa: CASSLLTGGPGETQYF
v_call: TRBV7-2
j_call: TRBJ2-5

cdr3_aa: CASSLLAGVADTQYF
v_call: TRBV7-2
j_call: TRBJ2-3

cdr3_aa: CASSWGQPGSVNEQFF
v_call: TRBV6-2/TRBV6-3
j_call: TRBJ2-1

cdr3_aa: CASSQDGGQPQHF
v_call: TRBV4-3
j_call: TRBJ1-5

cdr3_aa: CATSRLTTGSYEQYF
v_call: TRBV15
j_call: TRBJ2-7

cdr3_aa: CASSLVAGGRSDTQYF
v_call: TRBV7-9
j_call: TRBJ2-3

cdr3_aa: CASSGDREGYTF
v_call: TRBV12-3/TRBV12-4
j_call: TRBJ1-2

cdr3_aa: CASSYTCEGEGQPQHF
v_call: TRBV6-5
j_call: TRBJ1-5

cdr3_aa: CSARRGGEDTEAFF
v_call: TRBV29-1
j_call: TRBJ1-1

cdr3_aa: CSVEDPRTSQETQYF
v_call: TRBV29-1
j_call: TRBJ2-5

cdr3_aa: CASRLGRAASQFF
v_call: TRBV7-2
j_call: TRBJ2-1

cdr3_aa: CASSRPTSASPYEQYF
v_call: TRBV11-2
j_call: TRBJ2-7

cdr3_aa: CSVPRGEQYF
v_call: TRBV29-1
j_call: TRBJ2-5

cdr3_aa: CASRTGGGNTEAFF
v_call: TRBV7-9
j_call: TRBJ1-1

cdr3_aa: CASSLTRAGVTEQFF
v_call: TRBV7-3
j_call: TRBJ2-1

cdr3_aa: CASSKQDPGQGSYEQYF
v_call: TRBV27
j_call: TRBJ2-7

cdr3_aa: CASSFRHLWEETQYF
v_call: TRBV7-8
j_call: TRBJ2-5

cdr3_aa: CASSQGPTLITDTQYF
v_call: TRBV4-3
j_call: TRBJ2-3

cdr3_aa: CASSLLGAQNSPLHF
v_call: TRBV28
j_call: TRBJ1-6

cdr3_aa: CSVEVGRVSGGAKNIQYF
v_call: TRBV29-1
j_call: TRBJ2-4

cdr3_aa: CASSHPSRGTHEQFF
v_call: TRBV14
j_call: TRBJ2-1

cdr3_aa: CASSLDRGGGVYEQYF
v_call: TRBV11-2
j_call: TRBJ2-7

cdr3_aa: CASSLAGLDGETQYF
v_call: TRBV11-2
j_call: NA

cdr3_aa: CASSGDFSTQYF
v_call: TRBV12-3/TRBV12-4
j_call: TRBJ2-3